This entry features one T cell receptor (beta chain) sequence. Its specificity is unknown. This sample was taken from a study of T cell responses to AZD1222 COVID-19 vaccine. Study findings and constraints: An increase in Spike-specific TCR breadth and depth was observed after two AZD1222 doses. Across the whole spike, CD4 TCRs peaked at regions 160-218 and 743-854. Only a handful of AZD1222 recipients, more than five in all, had baseline seropositivity.

The CDR3 has 13 amino acids. The V gene's germline CDR1 is MNHEY and CDR2 SVGAGI. V was pared by 7 bases and J by 0 bases, with 4 bases between. Sequenced by immunoSEQ multiplex PCR; TCRdb stores in-frame clones only, minus some. The profile shows tens of thousands of clones, 75% to 85% of them singletons. This TCR derives from an adult in good health. Specimen: peripheral blood, collected on day 0 of AZD1222 vaccination. The chain combines TRBV6-5 with TRBJ1-6; D call uncertain. The CDR3: CASKRSYNSPLHF. CDR3 coding DNA: TGTGCCAGCAAGCGCTCCTATAATTCACCCCTCCACTTT.